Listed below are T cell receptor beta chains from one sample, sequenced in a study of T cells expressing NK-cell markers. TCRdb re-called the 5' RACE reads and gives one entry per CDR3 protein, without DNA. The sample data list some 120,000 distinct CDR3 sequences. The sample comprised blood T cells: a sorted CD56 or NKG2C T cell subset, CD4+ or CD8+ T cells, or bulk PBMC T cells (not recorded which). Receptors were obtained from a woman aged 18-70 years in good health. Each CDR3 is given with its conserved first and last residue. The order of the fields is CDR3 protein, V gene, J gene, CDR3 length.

CASIWWSGDTQYF	TRBV7-8	TRBJ2-3	13
CASRVSRGHDNEQFF	TRBV7-9	TRBJ2-1	15
CASSPPPGLGRYNEQFF	TRBV7-9	TRBJ2-1	17
CASSNPSGGPTDTQYF	TRBV6-1	TRBJ2-3	16
CASSQGDSGLYEQYF	TRBV5-4	TRBJ2-7	15
CSARDRETQYF	TRBV20-1	TRBJ2-5	11
CSVESALHSYNEQFF	TRBV29-1	TRBJ2-1	15
CASTSRGGELFF	TRBV12-3/TRBV12-4	TRBJ2-2	12
CASSLTGGGTDTQYF	TRBV7-3	TRBJ2-3	15
CASSYAGPNTEAFF	TRBV6-5	TRBJ1-1	14
CASSVAWGSSYNEQFF	TRBV9	TRBJ2-1	16
CASSYLSDSYEQYF	TRBV6-2/TRBV6-3	TRBJ2-7	14